The 4 T cell receptor beta chains below come from one sample, sequenced in a study of regulatory T cells in long-lasting Graves disease. The sample's time point: newly diagnosed GD, antithyroid drugs for less than 3 months. RNA from PBMCs was the source of the TCR library. Relying on iRepertoire HTBI primers and Arm-PCR of CDR3 regions, the team built TCR beta libraries. TCRdb itself ran the multiplex PCR reads through MiXCR, one entry per CDR3 protein. The sample carries about 520,000 distinct CDR3 sequences, about 12% recorded once. This same sample was also part of a study on T cells in Graves' hyperthyroidism and ophthalmopathy.

This material consisted of peripheral blood mononuclear cells (PBMCs), taken at new diagnosis, from a patient treated with antithyroid drugs. Receptor source: a woman aged 25 to 45 with Graves disease.

This clonotype has at least ten counts. The chain employs TRBV12-3 or TRBV12-4 and TRBJ1-5; D is possibly TRBD1 (6 bases). V lost 3 bases and J 7 bases, leaving 16 bases between the germline ends. CDR3 length: 15 amino acids. CDR3 region: CASSFEGGVGQPQHF. CDR3 coding DNA: TGTGCCAGCAGTTTCGAGGGGGGCGTGGGACAGCCCCAGCATTTT.

This clonotype was observed a few times. The rearrangement links TRBV6-1 to TRBJ1-3; no clear D gene. The CDR3 extends over 17 amino acids. The germline V gene has CDR1 MNHNS and CDR2 SASEGT. V was clipped by 8 bases and J by 0 bases, with 20 bases between them. The DNA for the CDR3 is TGTGCCAGCGCCCCAACTAACCCGACGGTCTCTGGAAACACCATATATTTT. Translation: CASAPTNPTVSGNTIYF.

The CDR3 loop reads CASSLFGTSGRSDTQYF. As DNA, the CDR3 is TGTGCCAGCAGCTTATTCGGGACTAGCGGGAGATCAGATACGCAGTATTTT. The V and J genes are TRBV7-9 and TRBJ2-3; TRBD2 aligns across 14 bases. CDR3 size: 17 residues. Germline CDR1 and CDR2: SEHNR and FQNEAQ (reference sequence). The V and J ends lost 2 bases and 4 bases, in that order; junction bases with no gene match: 5.

The V gene is TRBV25-1, the J gene TRBJ2-1; TRBD2 is a possible D gene (6 bases). Between the trimmed V and J ends, which lost 3 bases and 8 bases, there was a span of 17 bases. CDR1 MGHDK and CDR2 SYGVNS come from the germline V gene. The CDR3 totals 15 residues. DNA for the CDR3: TGTGCCAGCAGTGATCTTCTTCGGGAGAGGCATGAGCAGTTCTTC. It is translated as CASSDLLRERHEQFF.